Detailed here is one T cell receptor beta chain. Its target is not known. The DNA is omitted, as the CDR3 cannot be located on it reliably, and the CDR3 follows TCRdb's listing. The PCR ran on 60 Vbeta and 13 Jbeta primers. The data were produced by immunoSEQ multiplex PCR, yet TCRdb's version contains in-frame clones alone and is incomplete. Of around 65,000 clones listed, more than 70% are singletons. The data originate from a study of cytomegalovirus exposure and HLA in healthy donors. Across the study: Earlier, 100 million or so unique TCR beta sequences were recovered from around 190 million T cells by an analysis.

The CDR3 numbers 16 amino acids, ends counted. Regarding the study as a whole: Reported results showed that the classifier diagnosed cytomegalovirus status with high specificity and sensitivity. Among CMV-associated TCR beta chains, most appeared HLA-restricted in a later analysis. Across donors, most TCRs were seen rarely, yet some public ones were widespread.

This TCR derives from a man in his fifties in good health and CMV-seropositive. The chain combines TRBV21-1 with TRBJ2-2; TRBD2 is the table's D call, not checked against the DNA. TRBV21-1 is listed as a pseudogene. The sample taken for sequencing was PBMCs. The CDR3 loop is CASSIFGRGNTGELFF.